The 9 T cell receptor beta chains listed next were all sequenced from one sample in a study of identical twins. Each CDR3 protein gets one entry after TCRdb re-called the 5' RACE reads with MiXCR. The sample includes 240,000 or so distinct CDR3 sequences, about 10% seen only once; the top ten take about a tenth. The sequenced sample consisted of memory T cells sorted from blood. Receptor source: a man aged 50 to 59 in good health.

In its sample, this clonotype was seen many times. V and J are TRBV5-6 and TRBJ1-5; D remains ambiguous. CDR3 length: 13 residues. V was pared by 2 bases and J by 5 bases, with 8 bases between. The germline CDR1 and CDR2 sequences are SGHDT and YYEEEE. In DNA form, the CDR3 reads TGTGCCAGCAGCTTCTTCGGGGATCAGCCCCAGCATTTT. Translating it yields CASSFFGDQPQHF. Variable domain in full (rest from reference TRBV5-6 and TRBJ1-5): DAGVTQSPTHLIKTRGQQVTLRCSPKSGHDTVSWYQQALGQGPQFIFQYYEEEERQRGNFPDRFSGHQFPNYSSELNVNALLLGDSALYLCASSFFGDQPQHFGDGTRLSIL.

This clonotype has a handful of counts. The chain combines TRBV5-6 with TRBJ2-5; D gene unclear. V was trimmed by 3 bases and J by 3 bases, leaving 15 bases between them. The CDR3 loop spans 15 amino acids. From germline, CDR1 is SGHDT and CDR2 YYEEEE. This CDR3 reads CASSSFFGREETQYF. As DNA, the CDR3 is TGTGCCAGCAGCTCTTTTTTTGGCAGAGAAGAGACCCAGTACTTC.

The chain employs TRBV5-1 and TRBJ2-1; TRBD2 agrees at 9 bases. Germline CDR1 is SGHRS and CDR2 is YFSETQ. The CDR3 is 16 residues long. After removal of 4 bases from V and 6 bases from J, the junction contained 11 bases not matched to a gene. CDR3 nucleotides: TGCGCCAGCAGCAGACTCCTAGCGGGGACTGGCAATGAGCAGTTCTTC. Encoded protein: CASSRLLAGTGNEQFF.

In this sample, this clonotype turned up a few times. The rearrangement uses TRBV24-1 and TRBJ2-1; D ambiguous. Germline CDR1 KGHDR, CDR2 SFDVKD. The CDR3 is 12 amino acids. V was cut by 5 bases and J by 5 bases, with 6 bases left in between. The CDR3 loop is CATSGGNNEQFF. The CDR3 DNA follows: TGTGCCACCAGTGGAGGAAACAATGAGCAGTTCTTC.

The sample holds many counts of this clonotype. The gene calls are TRBV20-1 and TRBJ1-1; the D is unclear. V dropped 0 bases and J dropped 11 bases, with 13 bases sitting between them. This CDR3 has 12 residues. Germline CDR1 is DFQATT and CDR2 is SNEGSKA (reference sequence). This CDR3 is CSARDFLNLAFF. CDR3 bases: TGCAGTGCTAGAGATTTCTTAAATTTGGCTTTCTTT.

This clonotype was recorded at least ten times. V and J are TRBV5-1 and TRBJ2-7; D not resolved. V was cut by 1 base and J by 6 bases, with 14 bases left in between. CDR1 and CDR2 (germline): SGHRS, YFSETQ. The CDR3 consists of 14 residues. The CDR3 DNA is TGCGCCAGCAGCTTGTCGTACTCCAACGGCGAGCAGTACTTC. Translated: CASSLSYSNGEQYF.

The chain uses TRBV9 and TRBJ2-7; 8 bases map to TRBD2. The CDR3 spans 15 residues. From germline, CDR1 is SGDLS and CDR2 YYNGEE. V lost 1 base, J lost 2 bases, and 5 bases stayed unmatched. In DNA, the CDR3 is TGTGCCAGCAGCGTACAAGCGGGAGCCACCTACGAGCAGTACTTC. Protein sequence: CASSVQAGATYEQYF.

This clonotype has a count of ten or more. The chain combines TRBV28 with TRBJ2-3; the match to TRBD1 covers 9 bases. CDR1 and CDR2 from the germline V gene are MDHEN and SYDVKM. CDR3 length: 15 amino acids. The V segment lost 5 bases and the J segment 5 bases; nucleotides outside the gene matches: 8. The CDR3 region has the DNA TGTGCCAGCAGTGCTACCGGGACAGGGCGAGATACGCAGTATTTT. This translates into CASSATGTGRDTQYF. Supplemented by reference TRBV28 and TRBJ2-3, the full variable domain reads DVKVTQSSRYLVKRTGEKVFLECVQDMDHENMFWYRQDPGLGLRLIYFSYDVKMKEKGDIPEGYSVSREKKERFSLILESASTNQTSMYLCASSATGTGRDTQYFGPGTRLTVL.

The gene calls are TRBV3-1 and TRBJ1-6; D gene uncertain. The CDR3 spans 14 residues. From germline, CDR1 is LGHDT and CDR2 YNNKEL (reference sequence). Trimming removed 0 bases at V and 7 bases at J, with 7 bases between. CDR3 nucleotides: TGTGCCAGCAGCCAAGAGAGGCCAAATTCACCCCTCCACTTT. Its translation is CASSQERPNSPLHF.